This T cell receptor (beta chain) is from a study of regulatory T cells in long-lasting Graves disease. Time point given: newly diagnosed GD, antithyroid drugs for less than 3 months. Isolated PBMC RNA provided the starting material for the TCR library. This clonotype was picked up many times. This CDR3 has 16 amino acids. Trimming took 3 bases from V and 4 from J, leaving 18 bases between them. Germline CDR1 reads MDHEN; CDR2 reads SYDVKM. Arm-PCR with iRepertoire HTBI primers amplified the CDR3 regions for these TCR beta libraries. TCRdb reprocessed the multiplex PCR reads with MiXCR, giving one entry per CDR3 protein. The sample records around 400,000 distinct CDR3 sequences, less than 20% being singletons.

The genes are TRBV28 and TRBJ1-2; D is unresolved. The specimen comprised peripheral blood mononuclear cells (PBMCs), sampled at new diagnosis, from a patient treated with antithyroid drugs. This clonotype originated in a female donor with Graves disease. The CDR3 coding sequence is TGTGCCAGCAGTTTTAGGCAGGAGCTTACTCTCTATGGCTACACCTTC. Protein sequence: CASSFRQELTLYGYTF.